The source of this T cell receptor beta chain is a study of vaccination and CD4 T cells after COVID-19. For the study at large: Overlapping spike peptides served as the stimulus for the cells. These peptides came from SARS-CoV-2 and from the common cold coronaviruses HCoV-NL63, HCoV-OC43 and HCoV-229E. Whole-study results and caveats: It was found that, in convalescent patients, 304 of 307 vaccine-specific clones were spike mono-reactive. Convalescent patients saw a median 86.3% of their reactive clones show up only after vaccination.

This CDR3 has 13 residues. Deletions cut 0 bases from V and 5 bases from J, with 5 bases between. Germline lookup yields CDR1 LNHNV and CDR2 YYDKDF (reference sequence). The sample holds a few counts of this clonotype. Its antigen is not known. An Oncomine TCR Beta short-read assay was used to sequence the DNA from cultured CD4+ T cells. TCRdb independently ran MiXCR on the PCR reads; one entry per CDR3 protein. The table shows 15,000 to 20,000 distinct CDR3 sequences, with roughly 50% occurring only once. The treatment denotes: roughly ten-day PBMC culture with coronavirus spike peptide pools or control peptides (ViraFEST assay). Positive tests by PCR, dated March to December 2020, predated US Alpha, Beta and Delta variants.

The TCR sequence derives from a human donor who had recovered from COVID-19. The material sequenced was CD4+ T cells from blood, cultured in vitro, taken before SARS-CoV-2 vaccination. This chain links TRBV15 with TRBJ1-3; D unclear. The CDR3 sequence is CATSRDPRNTIYF. The CDR3 DNA reads TGTGCCACCAGCAGAGATCCCCGAAACACCATATATTTT.